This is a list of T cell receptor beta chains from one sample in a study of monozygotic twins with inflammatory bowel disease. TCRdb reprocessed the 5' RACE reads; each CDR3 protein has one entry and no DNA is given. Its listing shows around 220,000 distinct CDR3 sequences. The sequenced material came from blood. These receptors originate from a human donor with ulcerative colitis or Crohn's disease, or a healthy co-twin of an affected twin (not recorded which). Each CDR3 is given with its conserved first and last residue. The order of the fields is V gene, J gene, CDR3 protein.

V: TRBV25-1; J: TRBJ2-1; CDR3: CASSAGPQRGYNEQFF
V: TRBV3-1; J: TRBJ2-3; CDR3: CASNKRTGTGADTQYF
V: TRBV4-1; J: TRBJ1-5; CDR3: CASSQDHQGGLEPQHF
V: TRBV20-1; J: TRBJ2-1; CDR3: CSARRSTGGAFGEQFF
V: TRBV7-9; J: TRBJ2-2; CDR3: CASSPDGDTGELFF
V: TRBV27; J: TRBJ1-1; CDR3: CASRKWVDTEAFF
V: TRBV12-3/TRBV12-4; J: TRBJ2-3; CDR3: CASILDIPSTDTQYF
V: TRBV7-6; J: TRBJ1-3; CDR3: CAISLENGNTIYF
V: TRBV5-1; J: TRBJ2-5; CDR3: CASRLGEETQYF
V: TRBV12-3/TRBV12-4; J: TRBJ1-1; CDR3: CASRDLMGPEAFF
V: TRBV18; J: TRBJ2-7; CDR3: CASSRGTVSYEQYF
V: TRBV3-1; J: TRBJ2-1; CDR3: CASSSPSDNEQFF
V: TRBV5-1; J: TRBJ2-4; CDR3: CASSLGTGKNIQYF
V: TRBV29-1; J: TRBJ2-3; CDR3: CSVDQGAYTQYF
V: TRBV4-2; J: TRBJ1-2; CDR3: CASSQDNNYGYTF
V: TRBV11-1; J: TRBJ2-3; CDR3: CASSSPPLAGVPPTPADTQYF
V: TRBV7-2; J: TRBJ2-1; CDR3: CASSLVISGPFNEQFF
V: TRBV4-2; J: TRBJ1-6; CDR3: CASSQDGGEGSPLHF
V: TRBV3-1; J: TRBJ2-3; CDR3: CASSQDRFATDTQYF
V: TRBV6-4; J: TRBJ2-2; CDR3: CASRTSGGAMIGVAGELFF
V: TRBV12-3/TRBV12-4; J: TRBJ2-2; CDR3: CASSLDGGGDTGELFF
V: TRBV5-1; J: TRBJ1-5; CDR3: CASSFGGDNQPQHF
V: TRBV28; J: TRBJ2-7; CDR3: CASSRGTSGSYEQYF
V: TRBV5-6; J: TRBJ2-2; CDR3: CASSLGQGFAGELFF
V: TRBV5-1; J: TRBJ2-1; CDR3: CASSLNGQGVTEQFF
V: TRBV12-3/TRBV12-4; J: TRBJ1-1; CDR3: CASTWGVLSTEAFF
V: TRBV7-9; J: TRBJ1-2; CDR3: CASSSPEDGYTF
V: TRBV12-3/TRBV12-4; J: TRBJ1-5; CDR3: CASSPQTDRQPQHF
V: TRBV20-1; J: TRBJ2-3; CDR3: CSAREPGGRTDTQYF
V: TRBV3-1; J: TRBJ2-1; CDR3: CASSPGLASYNEQFF